The sequence of this T cell receptor beta chain was determined in a study of cytomegalovirus exposure and HLA in healthy donors listed by TCRdb under 2017. General notes on the study: An earlier analysis of approximately 600 of the donors reported roughly 270 Gb of sequence data and some 120 million unique TCR beta sequences from about 179 million T cells. A separate validation cohort of roughly 130 different subjects was used in addition to the 666-subject first cohort. The genetic ancestry cluster associated with self-reported Caucasian donors included approximately 85% of the approximately 430 genotyped donors. To study patterns of TCR occurrence, a later analysis re-analyzed previously published TCR beta repertoires from around 700 donors and added high-resolution HLA genotyping. Because of strong linkage in the cohort, roughly five DR-DQ haplotypes were treated as single units for association and clustering. On average, around 200,000 unique TCR beta nucleotide sequences were sequenced per donor among a few hundred genotyped donors of the cohort, with about 19% of those sequences being non-productive. Donor age, sex, ethnicity and CMV serostatus were compiled alongside the repertoire data. The later analysis used no new phenotypic data to find candidate immune exposures, relying instead on TCR beta sequences and their occurrence across donors. The study profiled the T cell repertoires of fewer than 850 subjects by immunosequencing and related them to cytomegalovirus serostatus. Genome-wide SNP genotypes for about three fifths of the 666 donors were used in a later genetic analysis, which treated that subset as a discovery cohort. The number of typed donors differed by locus: about 629-640 for A, B, C, DRB1 and DQB1; some 500 for DQA1; roughly 600 for DPA1; and 450 to 480 for DPB1. To predict cytomegalovirus infection status, the study combined high-throughput TCR immunosequencing, statistical association of individual TCRs with disease status, and machine learning. The aim of the study was to test whether cataloging public T cell receptors could identify signatures of past pathogen exposure. An earlier analysis of a few hundred of the donors applied high-throughput TCR beta sequencing to assess whether each TCR beta V gene segment acted as functional or pseudogenic. All discovery cohort repertoires had been generated on a single sequencing platform. HLA typing covered class I and class II loci at four-digit resolution. An early release covering roughly 580 HLA-typed donors comprised approximately 290 gigabases of sequencing data and some 79 million unique TCR sequences. Overall results and qualifications from the work: In this cohort, only TCR beta chains were sequenced, and detectable features were limited by the absence of alpha or paired-chain data. Broadly in line with IMGT annotations, most TCR beta V segments showed up in productive rearrangements about 87% or about 30% of the time in an earlier analysis of some 590 of the donors. For the cohort, immune exposure information was limited to CMV serostatus. In a later genetic analysis, a missense DCLRE1C variant was associated with V-gene and J-gene trimming of TCR beta chains, and the association was replicated in an independent cohort. Assigning TCR associations to individual alleles was difficult when HLA alleles, especially DR and DQ, strongly co-occurred. A cluster of highly shared sequence variants was judged likely to represent a technical artifact of the sequencing pipeline. In vitro tests confirmed that a few of the cytomegalovirus-associated TCR beta chains recognize cytomegalovirus antigens. In the study, about 150 TCR beta chains were listed as associated with cytomegalovirus. A further reported finding was that TCR beta sequences accurately predicted the HLA-A and HLA-B alleles for most subjects in the first cohort. HLA typing was unavailable for some donors at each locus, so association tests used only the typed subset. Across donors, most TCR sequences were observed very rarely, whereas some public TCRs were present in many individuals. According to a later genetic analysis, donors in an Asian-associated ancestry cluster had fewer N-insertions in productive TCRs than the approximately 690-donor mean. At a false discovery rate of 0.05, a later analysis linked 16,951 TCR beta sequences to specific HLA alleles. Roughly uniform sequencing depth across donors was assumed in presence/absence analyses, although this assumption may not hold. According to a later analysis, parvovirus B19, influenza, CMV and Epstein-Barr virus appeared linked to several top co-occurrence clusters. Correlated functional status among segregating V segments might reflect linkage disequilibrium, but an unknown experimental factor could not be ruled out. In a later analysis, TCR association rates were found to vary across HLA loci, with the most associated TCRs seen for DRB1 alleles and the fewest for HLA-C alleles. According to a later analysis, most CMV-associated TCR beta chains appeared to be HLA-restricted, and the HLA associations seemed to be driven largely by CMV exposure. The authors suggested that the approach could potentially be generalized to other disease states and immunological phenotypes. Because counts were too low, some 17 rarely observed V segments, including chromosome 9 orphons, were left out of the earlier analysis of about 500 of the donors. In a later analysis, HLA-associated TCR beta chains were found to be more clonally expanded and to have lower generation probabilities than equally common non-associated chains. In both the original and validation cohorts, the classifier was reported to diagnose cytomegalovirus status with high specificity and sensitivity.

Libraries came from the immunoSEQ multiplex PCR assay. A mixture of 60 forward primers for TCR Vbeta segments and 13 reverse primers for TCR Jbeta segments was used in the multiplex PCR. Amplification of the CDR3 region of rearranged TCR beta genes was performed with a multiplex PCR assay on genomic DNA. The Illumina HiSeq System was used to sequence the amplified TCR beta libraries as 87-base-pair reads. Per the authors' processing: A later analysis counted some 74 million unique TCR beta chains across the 670 or so repertoires, and some 12 million of these chains were shared by at least two donors. A nearest-neighbor algorithm error-corrected the raw reads and collapsed the reads into unique sequences, merging closely related sequences to remove PCR and sequencing errors. V, D and J gene segments were assigned by aligning CDR3 sequences to IMGT reference sequences. For a sequence to be retained, a match of at least six nucleotides was required to both a V gene segment and a J gene segment. Rearrangements were called productive when the CDR3 lacked stop codons and stayed in frame with V and J; all others were non-productive. CDR3 was defined by IMGT convention, running from the second conserved V-encoded cysteine to the conserved J-encoded phenylalanine. In an earlier analysis of just under 600 of the donors, sequences lacking an unambiguous match to a single V gene segment were excluded. An earlier analysis of several hundred of the donors classified V segments as functional when productive rearrangements were above 56.7% and as segregating when the standard deviation between donors was above 5%. To diagnose cytomegalovirus status from the catalog of TCR beta chain sequences, a statistical classification framework was built. In a later analysis, TCR nucleotide sequences were compared against IMGT/GENE-DB human TR gene sequences so that V and J genes could be assigned. The TCRdist pipeline was used in a later analysis to assign CDR3 sequences and most-parsimonious VDJ recombination scenarios. A later analysis defined each TCR beta chain by its CDR3 amino acid sequence plus V-gene family, and excluded reads lacking a unique V-gene family. As a way to deal with suspected cross-contamination and a sequencing artifact, a later analysis dropped approximately 590 nucleotide sequences that were highly shared and had low generation probability. A later analysis calculated a clonal expansion index for each public chain from normalized within-repertoire ranks of inferred template counts. In a later analysis, generation probabilities were computed with a VDJ recombination model fitted to out-of-frame rearrangements, and the resulting probabilities were checked against IGoR. In a later analysis, hypergeometric tests were used to score TCR-TCR, TCR-HLA and TCR-CMV co-occurrence, with a repertoire-size bias correction applied to TCR pairs. A later analysis estimated false discovery rates by permuting HLA or CMV assignments 20 times. In a later analysis, co-occurring TCRs were grouped with DBSCAN, and TCRdist sequence similarity was added when clustering was performed within HLA-allele-positive subsets. Repertoires with fewer than 30,000 or more than 120,000 public chains were left out of co-occurrence clustering, as were about 5 repertoires with anomalous nucleotide sharing. The immuneACCESS repertoire file appears here via TCRdb, limited to in-frame rearrangements. These files lack a portion of the clones; in checked studies, under half of the deficit traces to unresolved V genes, and the cause of the others is not known. The V and J calls and clone size are taken from that table; D and trimming were inferred from the DNA. Here the sample has 130,000 to 150,000 clones; 73% occur a single time. The top ten clonotypes cover roughly an eighth of the sample.

The cohort was made up of under 800 healthy bone marrow donors. Cohort members were all nominally healthy when sampled, although unrecorded immune exposures were likely present. CMV serostatus was positive for about 300 and negative for about 50% of the roughly 670 cohort members, and was not recorded for this donor. Every donor gave a peripheral blood sample, and the peripheral blood mononuclear cells from that sample were used for TCR beta sequencing. Genomic DNA was extracted from the blood cell samples with the Qiagen DNeasy Blood Extraction Kit. This clone appeared a few times. Its antigen remains undetermined. No base quality information exists; no much larger clone differs at one position. Input material: PBMCs. The TCR originated in a human donor in good health.

The nucleotide sequence is given as TGTGCCAGCAGGGGACAGGTGAACTCCTACGAGCAGTACTTC. The encoded protein is CASRGQVNSYEQYF. The chain links TRBV7-2 with TRBJ2-7; 8 nucleotides in the junction match TRBD1. Per the germline V gene, SGHTA is the CDR1 and FQGNSA is the CDR2. The CDR3 runs 14 residues from the cysteine to the phenylalanine. Kept here is only the CDR3 DNA, which spans 42 bases and is read in frame from base 1. The V end gives up 6 bases and the J end 0 bases, leaving 4 bases in the junction not matched to a gene.